These T cell receptor beta chains were read from a single sample in a study of cytotoxic CD8 clonotypes in ibrutinib-treated CLL. Assay: immunoSEQ multiplex PCR; the TCRdb copy retains only in-frame clones and omits some. The data hold about 68,000 clones, with 68% observed a single time. Sequencing was performed on PBMCs, taken after 12 months of ibrutinib treatment. The receptors shown here come from a human donor with chronic lymphocytic leukemia. CDR3s include the opening cysteine and the closing phenylalanine or tryptophan. The D gene is left open where the match is weak. Size is stated for part of the rows, as once, few or many counts, or as a class when the clone is expanded.

TRBV15	-	TRBJ1-6	-	TGTGCCACCAGCCCGGGTAGCCCAGTGGCACCCCTCCACTTT	CATSPGSPVAPLHF
TRBV4-3	-	TRBJ1-2	few	TGCGCCAGCAGCCAACGGACGACAGATAACTATGGCTACACCTTC	CASSQRTTDNYGYTF
TRBV28	TRBD1	TRBJ1-5	-	TGTGCCAGCAGTTCCCCTCGGACAGGGGGCAGGCAGCCCCAGCATTTT	CASSSPRTGGRQPQHF
TRBV27	-	TRBJ1-6	-	TGTGCCAGCAGTTCCCAGGGTCCCACCTATAATTCACCCCTCCACTTT	CASSSQGPTYNSPLHF
TRBV18	TRBD1	TRBJ1-4	-	TGTGCCAGCTCACCGGACAGGGGTGCAACTAATGAAAAACTGTTTTTT	CASSPDRGATNEKLFF
TRBV5-4	-	TRBJ1-4	-	TGTGCCAGCAGCTTGGCTCCGTCAGAAAAACTGTTTTTT	CASSLAPSEKLFF
TRBV5-6	-	TRBJ2-7	few	TGTGCCAGCAGCCCGGGACGGAACTACGAGCAGTACTTC	CASSPGRNYEQYF
TRBV10-3	-	TRBJ2-7	-	TGTGCCATCAGTGAAGGATCCAAGGGGGAGTGGGGGCTCTACGAGCAGTACTTC	CAISEGSKGEWGLYEQYF
TRBV5-1	-	TRBJ2-2	-	TGCGCCAGCAGCACCCCACCCGGGGACACCGGGGAGCTGTTTTTT	CASSTPPGDTGELFF
TRBV2	-	TRBJ2-7	-	TGTGCCAGCAGTGAGGGGACACACTCCTACGAGCAGTACTTC	CASSEGTHSYEQYF
TRBV4-3	-	TRBJ1-4	-	TGCGCCAGCAGCCATGGGGATGAAAAACTGTTTTTT	CASSHGDEKLFF